This passage covers 24 T cell receptor beta chains from one sample sequenced in a study of regulatory T cells in long-lasting Graves disease (dated by TCRdb to 2020 to 2023). Libraries were built with multiplex PCR. Instrument used: Illumina HiSeq 4000. iRepertoire HTBI primers and Arm-PCR amplification of CDR3 regions were used to construct TCR beta libraries. Clones were called with MiXCR by TCRdb after fastp trimmed the public reads at Q25, and only in-frame beta chains were retained. Rows with one shared CDR3 protein collapse into an entry with the most common genes and DNA. This sample lists about 340,000 distinct CDR3 sequences; around 19% were detected once. The leading ten clones occupy just under 30% of the sample. The sample's time point label, decoded: persistent/refractory GD, antithyroid drugs over 5 years with positive TRAb. For both TCR sequencing and RNA sequencing, RNA was extracted from PBMCs in TRIzol.

The sequenced sample was peripheral blood mononuclear cells (PBMCs), obtained when the disease was refractory, from a patient treated with antithyroid drugs. The receptors were gathered from a female donor with Graves disease.

This clonotype was detected only a few times. V and J are TRBV30 and TRBJ1-2; TRBD1 might be the D (5 bases). V lost 2 bases, J lost 5 bases, and 12 bases lay in between. The CDR3 covers 13 residues. Germline-derived CDR1 and CDR2 are GTSNPN and SVGIG (reference sequence). Here the CDR3 reads CAWSPGLLYGYTF. The CDR3, as DNA: TGTGCCTGGAGTCCGGGACTGCTTTATGGCTACACCTTC.

This clonotype came up many times. The V and J genes are TRBV13 and TRBJ2-5; TRBD1 is a possible D gene (6 bases). Germline V gene lookup returns CDR1 PRHDT and CDR2 FYEKMQ (reference sequence). Trimming left V 5 bases short and J 4 bases short, with 17 bases between. The CDR3 loop spans 15 amino acids. The CDR3 DNA sequence: TGTGCCAGCAGCCAAAACAGGGTTCTAGGAGAGACCCAGTACTTC. Its translation is CASSQNRVLGETQYF.

The chain joins TRBV7-9 to TRBJ1-1, with D tentatively TRBD1 (6 bases). The V and J ends lost 1 base and 6 bases respectively, with 18 bases between them. This CDR3 contains 16 residues. Germline V lookup: CDR1 SEHNR, CDR2 FQNEAQ (reference sequence). CDR3 residues: CASSLGFSGGPAEAFF. The CDR3 DNA is TGTGCCAGCAGCTTAGGGTTTTCGGGGGGCCCCGCTGAAGCTTTCTTT.

V gene TRBV12-3 or TRBV12-4 combines with J gene TRBJ2-7; a possible D gene is TRBD1 (6 bases). The CDR3 has 15 amino acids. Trimming removed 5 bases from V and 5 bases from J, with 19 bases in between. This CDR3 reads CASSPNRDTDNEQYF. CDR3 DNA: TGTGCCAGCAGTCCGAACCGGGACACCGACAACGAGCAGTACTTC.

As concerns this clonotype: This likely comes from a read error, as the CDR3 has no conserved phenylalanine or tryptophan at its end. This chain joins TRBV2 and TRBJ2-7; no firm D call. CDR1 is SNHLY and CDR2 is FYNNEI in the germline V gene. The length of the CDR3 is 14 residues. This CDR3 reads CASYSAVSPGEQYS. The CDR3 DNA follows: TGCGCCAGCTACAGCGCAGTCTCGCCTGGCGAGCAGTACTCC.

The rearrangement links TRBV5-4 to TRBJ1-1; the D is unclear. Per the germline V gene, CDR1 is SGHNT and CDR2 is YYREEE (reference sequence). Between the trimmed V and J ends, which lost 0 bases and 1 base, there was a span of 10 bases. The CDR3 totals 15 residues. The CDR3 sequence is CASSLEGQRNTEAFF. The CDR3 nucleotides read TGTGCCAGCAGCTTGGAGGGTCAGAGGAACACTGAAGCTTTCTTT.

This chain joins TRBV19 and TRBJ2-6, with a possible D match to TRBD2 (6 bases). V was cut by 3 bases and J by 2 bases, with 14 bases left in between. CDR1 is LNHDA, CDR2 SQIVND, per germline (reference sequence). The CDR3 has 17 residues. The CDR3 DNA is TGTGCCAGTAGTATTCGCCGCTCGGGGGCTGGGGCCAACGTCCTGACTTTC. As protein: CASSIRRSGAGANVLTF.

There are a few counts of this clonotype. The CDR3 nucleotides are TGCGCCAGCAGCCAGCAGGGACATACTAATGAAAAACTGTTTTTT. It encodes CASSQQGHTNEKLFF. The chain employs TRBV4-1 and TRBJ1-4; D possibly corresponds to TRBD1 (6 bases). The CDR3 covers 15 residues. CDR1 and CDR2 (germline): MGHRA, YSYEKL. Trimming shortened V by 3 bases and J by 2 bases, and 10 bases separated the two germline ends.

This clonotype was detected a few times. The chain uses TRBV6-2 or TRBV6-3 and TRBJ1-6; tentative D call: TRBD1 (6 bases). CDR1 MNHEY and CDR2 SVGEGT come from the germline V gene. Trimming stripped 6 bases from V and 9 bases from J, with 24 bases between. The CDR3 is 17 residues long. DNA of the CDR3: TGTGCCAGCAGCACCCCGGGGGGCCCGGTTGGAGGTTCACCCCTCCACTTT. This sequence encodes CASSTPGGPVGGSPLHF.

This clonotype was seen only a few times. The J gene is TRBJ1-5, the V gene TRBV24-1; D remains ambiguous. Between the trimmed V and J ends, which lost 2 bases and 1 base, there was a span of 11 bases. The V gene's germline CDR1 is KGHDR and CDR2 SFDVKD. CDR3 length equals 16 residues. The CDR3 nucleotides read TGTGCCACCAGTGATTCCCACTTCGGGAGCAATCAGCCCCAGCATTTT. Residues: CATSDSHFGSNQPQHF.

The sample holds a few counts of this clonotype. The J gene is TRBJ2-7, the V gene TRBV7-9; TRBD2 is a possible D gene (5 bases). Between the trimmed V and J ends, which lost 5 bases and 3 bases, there was a span of 17 bases. The germline V gene encodes CDR1 SEHNR and CDR2 FQNEAQ (reference sequence). The CDR3 has 15 amino acids. The CDR3, as DNA: TGTGCCAGCAGCGTAAGCCGGGGAGTAAACTACGAGCAGTACTTC. The encoded protein is CASSVSRGVNYEQYF.

This clonotype was picked up many times. This sequence joins TRBV18 and TRBJ2-7; D remains ambiguous. V lost 5 bases to trimming and J lost 6 bases, with 11 bases between them. Per germline, CDR1 KGHSH and CDR2 LQKENI. The CDR3 sequence is 12 residues long. Here the CDR3 DNA reads TGTGCCAGCTCATCCACAAGCAGCGAGCAGTACTTC. This translates into CASSSTSSEQYF.

This clonotype came up once. V and J are TRBV20-1 and TRBJ2-4; 8 bases line up with TRBD2. This CDR3 spans 16 amino acids. Germline V gene data show CDR1 as DFQATT and CDR2 as SNEGSKA (reference sequence). V gave up 0 bases and J gave up 0 bases; unmatched junction bases: 4. In DNA form, the CDR3 reads TGCAGTGCTAGAGACACTAGCGGAATAGCCAAAAACATTCAGTACTTC. Translating it yields CSARDTSGIAKNIQYF.

This clonotype was counted ten times or more. The chain recombines TRBV28 with TRBJ2-5; 8 bases are a match to TRBD1. The CDR3 consists of 18 residues. CDR1 MDHEN and CDR2 SYDVKM come from the germline V gene. With V trimmed by 6 bases and J by 1 base, 16 bases remained unmatched. The CDR3 reads CASSRLLLRDRSQETQYF. CDR3 bases: TGTGCCAGCAGCCGACTCCTCCTTCGGGACAGGTCCCAAGAGACCCAGTACTTC.

The genes are TRBV12-3 or TRBV12-4 and TRBJ2-1, with TRBD1 matching over 9 bases. The J segment lost 7 bases and the V segment lost 2 bases, leaving 6 bases of the junction unmatched. This CDR3 has 15 amino acids. In nucleotides, the CDR3 is TGTGCCAGCAGTTTAACAGGGGGCTTGGGGAATGAGCAGTTCTTC. Translation gives CASSLTGGLGNEQFF.

The V gene is TRBV10-3, the J gene TRBJ1-3; no firm D call. Germline V gene data show CDR1 as ENHRY and CDR2 as SYGVKD. The CDR3 consists of 15 residues. The V end lost 6 bases, the J end lost 3 bases, and 15 bases lay between the germline ends. CDR3 amino acids: CAIRAPRGSGNTIYF. DNA for the CDR3: TGTGCCATCAGAGCCCCCCGTGGGAGTGGAAACACCATATATTTT.

This chain connects TRBV29-1 to TRBJ2-3; 12 bases fit TRBD2. Germline V gene lookup returns CDR1 SQVTM and CDR2 ANQGSEA. Trimming took 5 bases from V and 0 from J; bases not matched to a gene: 6. This CDR3 is built from 16 residues. DNA of the CDR3: TGCAGCGTTCCCGGACTAGCGGGACTTAGCACAGATACGCAGTATTTT. This translates into CSVPGLAGLSTDTQYF.

This clonotype was seen ten or more times. The V gene is TRBV18, the J gene TRBJ1-2; D remains unclear. The CDR3 covers 14 residues. The germline V gene encodes CDR1 KGHSH and CDR2 LQKENI. V lost 6 bases, J lost 2 bases, and 13 bases lay in between. CDR3 region: CASSREGNNYGYTF. The CDR3 nucleotides are TGTGCCAGCTCCCGCGAGGGTAACAACTATGGCTACACCTTC.

This chain connects TRBV28 to TRBJ2-7; no clear D gene. The germline V gene has CDR1 MDHEN and CDR2 SYDVKM. V shed 8 bases and J shed 1 base, with 9 bases lying between them. The CDR3 has 12 residues. The CDR3 loop is CASAQRSYEQYF. As DNA, the CDR3 is TGTGCCAGCGCCCAACGATCCTACGAGCAGTACTTC.

The V call is TRBV19, the J call TRBJ1-2; 9 nucleotides line up with TRBD1. The CDR3 consists of 14 residues. The trim removed 6 bases at V and 8 bases at J, leaving 10 bases unmatched. CDR1 is LNHDA and CDR2 is SQIVND in the germline V gene (reference sequence). In nucleotides, the CDR3 is TGTGCCAGTAGCCGGGACAGGGAAAGTCAGGGCTACACCTTC. It yields the protein CASSRDRESQGYTF.

There are many counts of this clonotype. The chain uses TRBV7-3 and TRBJ1-5; no clear D gene. The CDR3 contains 13 residues. The V gene's germline CDR1 is SGHTA and CDR2 FQGTGA. Trimming shortened V by 6 bases and J by 7 bases, and 13 bases separated the two germline ends. CDR3: CASSPMPAQPQHF. As DNA, the CDR3 is TGTGCCAGCAGTCCCATGCCAGCCCAGCCCCAGCATTTT.

This clonotype was picked up many times. The V gene is TRBV27, the J gene TRBJ2-3; D ambiguous. The CDR3 consists of 12 residues. Trimming shortened V by 6 bases and J by 3 bases, and 7 bases separated the two germline ends. The V gene's germline CDR1 is MNHEY and CDR2 SMNVEV (reference sequence). The CDR3 DNA sequence: TGTGCCAGCAGAAGGGCGACAGATACGCAGTATTTT. Translation: CASRRATDTQYF.

The chain couples TRBV20-1 to TRBJ2-5; a possible D gene is TRBD2 (5 bases). The V and J ends lost 2 bases and 4 bases respectively, with 8 bases between them. CDR1 and CDR2 (germline): DFQATT, SNEGSKA (reference sequence). The length of the CDR3 is 12 residues. The chain's CDR3 is CSARRELETQYF. CDR3 coding DNA: TGCAGTGCTAGAAGGGAGCTAGAGACCCAGTACTTC.

The chain uses TRBV2 and TRBJ2-2; no clear D gene. The V gene's germline CDR1 is SNHLY and CDR2 FYNNEI. Trimming pared 7 bases from V and 1 base from J, leaving 13 bases between. CDR3 length: 15 amino acids. The CDR3 is CASIGLRMNTGELFF. As DNA, the CDR3 is TGTGCCAGCATAGGCTTACGGATGAACACCGGGGAGCTGTTTTTT.